This paragraph reports one TCR beta chain. TCRdb re-called the RT-PCR reads with MiXCR, one entry per CDR3 protein. The table has fewer than 500,000 distinct CDR3 sequences, about a sixth seen once; the top ten hold 6% to 8%. The germline gives CDR1 SGHAT, CDR2 FQNNGV. This CDR3 is 16 amino acids long. Losses at the gene ends were 1 base for V and 6 bases for J; bases not matched to a gene: 5. This specimen belongs to a study of patients and donors after allogeneic stem cell transplantation. The chain combines TRBV11-2 with TRBJ2-7, with 14 bases matching TRBD2. The TCR was taken from a human donor who was either an allogeneic HSCT recipient or a stem cell or donor lymphocyte infusion donor (not recorded which). It is not recorded whose cells these are; they may come from a transplant donor. Source material: blood, either unsorted or a sorted T cell fraction (not recorded which). The CDR3 reads CASSLVRTSGGLEQYF. CDR3 DNA: TGTGCCAGCAGCTTAGTAAGGACTAGCGGGGGGCTCGAGCAGTACTTC.